Listed below are T cell receptor beta chains from one sample, sequenced in a study of blood T cell repertoires in COVID-19. TCRdb keeps only in-frame clones here, not all; method: immunoSEQ multiplex PCR. Found here are some 70,000 clones, almost 90% of them singletons; the top ten hold around 5.3%. The specimen sequenced was peripheral blood. These receptors came from a man aged 50-59 years with acute or convalescent COVID-19. Both conserved end residues are part of each CDR3. The D gene is left open where the match is weak. Size is stated for part of the rows, as once, few or many counts, or as a class when the clone is expanded.

TRBV19,TRBJ2-7,few,TRBD2,CASSIDGEGGLSYEQYF,TGTGCCAGTAGTATAGACGGGGAGGGCGGGCTCTCCTACGAGCAGTACTTC
TRBV18,TRBJ1-1,-,TRBD1,CASSPRTGMNTEAFF,TGTGCCAGCTCACCGCGGACAGGGATGAACACTGAAGCTTTCTTT
TRBV27,TRBJ2-1,-,TRBD2,CASSRTPGLGYVSYNEQFF,TGTGCCAGCAGCCGAACACCGGGACTAGGCTACGTCTCCTACAATGAGCAGTTCTTC
TRBV5-1,TRBJ2-7,-,-,CASSLLGQGGAKFYEQYF,TGCGCCAGCAGCTTGTTGGGGCAGGGTGGCGCTAAGTTCTACGAGCAGTACTTC
TRBV10-1,TRBJ2-7,-,TRBD2,CASSESTSDDYEQYF,TGCGCCAGCAGTGAGTCAACTAGCGACGACTACGAGCAGTACTTC
TRBV29-1,TRBJ2-3,-,TRBD1,CSVEDLADRVFTDTQYF,TGCAGCGTTGAAGATCTGGCAGACAGGGTGTTCACAGATACGCAGTATTTT
TRBV5-4,TRBJ2-3,once,-,CASSSDGNPTDTQYF,TGTGCCAGCAGCTCGGACGGGAACCCCACAGATACGCAGTATTTT
TRBV5-5,TRBJ2-2,once,-,CASSLGGISNTGELFF,TGTGCCAGCAGCTTGGGAGGGATTTCGAACACCGGGGAGCTGTTTTTT
TRBV24-1,TRBJ2-1,few,TRBD1,CATSDLDRADRVF,TGTGCCACCAGTGATCTCGACAGGGCGGATAGGGTCTTC
TRBV19,TRBJ1-2,-,-,CASSSSTRSYGYTF,TGTGCCAGTAGTAGTTCCACTCGCTCCTATGGCTACACCTTC
TRBV5-8,TRBJ1-3,-,TRBD1,CASSSPGQRQNTIYF,TGTGCCAGCAGCTCACCGGGACAGCGGCAGAACACCATATATTTT
TRBV6-8,TRBJ2-2,-,TRBD2,CASRSLSGRIAGELFF,TGTGCCAGCAGATCCTTGAGCGGGAGAATCGCCGGGGAGCTGTTTTTT
TRBV11-3,TRBJ1-1,-,-,CASSLGREAFF,TGTGCCAGCAGCTTAGGCAGGGAAGCTTTCTTT
TRBV19,TRBJ2-5,-,TRBD2,CASSTAGTSGSGAQYF,TGTGCCAGTAGTACCGCCGGGACTAGCGGGAGTGGGGCCCAGTACTTC
TRBV7-2,TRBJ1-6,once,TRBD1,CASSQDRGSSPLHF,TGTGCCAGCAGCCAAGACAGGGGGAGTTCACCCCTCCACTTT
TRBV11-2,TRBJ2-2,-,TRBD2,CASSLDFASGTGELFF,TGTGCCAGCAGCTTAGATTTCGCTAGCGGGACGGGGGAGCTGTTTTTT
TRBV7-6,TRBJ2-5,-,-,CASSSVLRSQETQYF,TGTGCCAGCAGCTCCGTGCTGCGAAGCCAAGAGACCCAGTACTTC
TRBV3-1/TRBV3-2,TRBJ2-1,-,-,CASSHHRRGLSYNEQFF,TGTGCCAGCAGCCACCACCGACGGGGACTCTCCTACAATGAGCAGTTCTTC
TRBV6-5,TRBJ2-3,-,-,CASRRALGDTQYF,TGTGCCAGCAGGCGGGCCCTCGGGGATACGCAGTATTTT
TRBV12-3/TRBV12-4,TRBJ1-2,-,TRBD1,CASSLMGQYGYTF,TGTGCCAGCAGTTTAATGGGACAGTATGGCTACACCTTC
TRBV7-2,TRBJ1-1,-,-,CASSPQEGNTEAFF,TGTGCCAGCAGCCCTCAAGAGGGGAACACTGAAGCTTTCTTT
TRBV27,TRBJ2-1,-,TRBD2,CASGRISGRALGNEQFF,TGTGCCAGCGGGCGAATTAGCGGGAGGGCCCTCGGGAATGAGCAGTTCTTC
TRBV15,TRBJ1-4,-,-,CATSRGTNEKLFF,TGTGCCACCAGCAGGGGCACTAATGAAAAACTGTTTTTT
TRBV14,TRBJ1-1,few,-,CASSQGQNTEAFF,TGTGCCAGCAGCCAAGGACAGAACACTGAAGCTTTCTTT
TRBV19,TRBJ1-5,once,-,CASSMARGRVNQPQHF,TGTGCCAGTAGTATGGCGCGGGGCAGGGTCAATCAGCCCCAGCATTTT
TRBV27,TRBJ2-1,-,-,CASWFSVDEQFF,TGTGCCAGCTGGTTTTCAGTCGATGAGCAGTTCTTC
TRBV27,TRBJ1-5,-,-,CASSLRGSNQPQHF,TGTGCCAGCAGTTTGAGGGGGAGCAATCAGCCCCAGCATTTT
TRBV27,TRBJ2-7,-,TRBD2,CASSQAGGYEQYF,TGTGCCAGCAGTCAAGCGGGAGGCTACGAGCAGTACTTC
TRBV11-3,TRBJ2-3,-,-,CASSLRRTSMDTQYF,TGTGCCAGCAGCTTAAGGCGGACTTCCATGGATACGCAGTATTTT
TRBV2,TRBJ2-1,-,TRBD2,CASMIAGSPYNEQFF,TGTGCCAGCATGATAGCGGGATCCCCCTACAATGAGCAGTTCTTC
TRBV6-5,TRBJ1-4,-,TRBD1,CASSYQGATNEKLFF,TGTGCCAGCAGTTATCAGGGGGCCACTAATGAAAAACTGTTTTTT
TRBV24-1,TRBJ2-1,-,TRBD1,CATGQGYEQFF,TGTGCCACCGGACAGGGGTATGAGCAGTTCTTC
TRBV5-1,TRBJ1-4,-,-,CASSLGRADNEKLFF,TGCGCCAGCAGCTTAGGCAGGGCCGATAATGAAAAACTGTTTTTT
TRBV19,TRBJ1-4,-,-,CASSKEEFLTNEKLFF,TGTGCCAGTAGTAAAGAAGAGTTTCTAACTAATGAAAAACTGTTTTTT
TRBV3-1/TRBV3-2,TRBJ2-7,-,TRBD2,CASSPTSGSSYEQYF,TGTGCCAGCAGCCCGACTAGCGGGAGCTCCTACGAGCAGTACTTC
TRBV19,TRBJ1-5,once,TRBD1,CASRGTGNQPQHF,TGTGCCAGTAGGGGGACAGGTAATCAGCCCCAGCATTTT
TRBV7-2,TRBJ2-1,few,TRBD1,CASSLAPGQIYNEQFF,TGTGCCAGCAGCTTAGCTCCGGGACAGATCTACAATGAGCAGTTCTTC
TRBV6-5,TRBJ1-3,-,TRBD1,CASSPDRLGGNTIYF,TGTGCCAGCAGTCCGGACAGGCTGGGTGGAAACACCATATATTTT
TRBV10-1,TRBJ2-5,-,-,CASSEGLLAGQETQYF,TGCGCCAGCAGTGAAGGCCTCCTGGCGGGCCAAGAGACCCAGTACTTC
TRBV19,TRBJ2-7,-,-,CASSRDSRYEQYF,TGTGCCAGTAGTCGCGACAGCCGGTACGAGCAGTACTTC
TRBV6-6,TRBJ1-4,few,-,CASTTSRQPTNEKLFF,TGTGCCAGCACTACGTCGCGGCAGCCAACTAATGAAAAACTGTTTTTT
TRBV12-5,TRBJ2-7,-,TRBD1,CASGFIGTGRYEQYF,TGTGCTAGTGGTTTCATCGGGACAGGGCGCTACGAGCAGTACTTC
TRBV6-5,TRBJ2-7,-,-,CASSPPGEQYF,TGTGCCAGCAGTCCCCCGGGCGAGCAGTACTTC
TRBV11-3,TRBJ2-1,-,-,CASSLTEWQFF,TGTGCCAGCAGCTTAACTGAGTGGCAGTTCTTC
TRBV27,TRBJ1-5,-,TRBD1,CASSDTGGRTQPQHF,TGTGCCAGCAGTGACACAGGGGGGCGTACGCAGCCCCAGCATTTT
TRBV21-1,TRBJ2-2,once,-,CASSKAGTRHSSRLFF,TGTGCCAGCAGCAAAGCCGGGACTAGGCATAGCAGTCGGCTGTTTTTT
TRBV10-2,TRBJ1-4,-,-,CASKRATATNEKLFF,TGCGCCAGCAAAAGAGCGACAGCAACTAATGAAAAACTGTTTTTT
TRBV25-1,TRBJ1-5,-,-,CASSAGSGSNQPQHF,TGTGCCAGCAGTGCAGGCAGCGGTAGCAATCAGCCCCAGCATTTT
TRBV11-2,TRBJ2-7,-,-,CASSPTPNYEQYF,TGTGCCAGCAGCCCCACTCCTAACTACGAGCAGTACTTC
TRBV5-8,TRBJ2-1,-,-,CASSFGPGLGLGNEQFF,TGTGCCAGCAGCTTCGGACCGGGACTGGGTTTGGGGAATGAGCAGTTCTTC
TRBV5-1,TRBJ2-3,-,TRBD2,CASRTGSGRAGTDTQYF,TGCGCCAGCAGGACGGGGAGCGGGAGGGCCGGCACAGATACGCAGTATTTT
TRBV5-1,TRBJ1-3,-,-,CASRAASGNTIYF,TGCGCCAGCAGGGCGGCCTCTGGAAACACCATATATTTT
TRBV6-2/TRBV6-3,TRBJ2-2,-,-,CASSYPERSLNTGELFF,TGTGCCAGCAGTTACCCCGAGCGGAGTCTAAACACCGGGGAGCTGTTTTTT
TRBV5-1,TRBJ1-1,-,TRBD1,CASSFRGATEAFF,TGCGCCAGCAGCTTCAGGGGGGCCACTGAAGCTTTCTTT
TRBV27,TRBJ2-7,-,TRBD2,CASTRGGSTTKQYF,TGTGCCAGCACTCGGGGGGGGTCCACTACGAAGCAGTACTTC
TRBV5-1,TRBJ1-1,-,TRBD1,CASSQGAGNTEAFF,TGCGCCAGCAGCCAGGGGGCTGGGAACACTGAAGCTTTCTTT
TRBV6-5,TRBJ1-6,few,TRBD1,CASMQGQGVSPLHF,TGTGCCAGCATGCAGGGGCAGGGGGTATCACCCCTCCACTTT
TRBV29-1,TRBJ2-1,-,TRBD1,CSVEVRDRPYGEQFF,TGCAGCGTTGAAGTCCGGGACAGGCCCTATGGTGAGCAGTTCTTC